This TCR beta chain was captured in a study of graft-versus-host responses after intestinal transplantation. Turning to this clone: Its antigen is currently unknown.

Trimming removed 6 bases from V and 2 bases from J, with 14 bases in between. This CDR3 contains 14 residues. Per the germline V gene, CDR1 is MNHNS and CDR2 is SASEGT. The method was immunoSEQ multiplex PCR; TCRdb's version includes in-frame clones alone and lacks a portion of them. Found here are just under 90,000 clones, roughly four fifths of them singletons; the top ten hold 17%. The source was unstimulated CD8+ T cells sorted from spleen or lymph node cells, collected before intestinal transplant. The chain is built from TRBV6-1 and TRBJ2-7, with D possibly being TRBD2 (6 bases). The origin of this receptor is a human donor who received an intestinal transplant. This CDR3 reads CASRWTNRPYEQYF. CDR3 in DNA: TGTGCCAGCAGGTGGACTAACCGGCCCTACGAGCAGTACTTC.